Given below is one T cell receptor (beta chain) in context. Its cognate antigen is unknown. Produced via immunoSEQ multiplex PCR; TCRdb's table is partial and in-frame only. The sample has about 2,500,000 clones, roughly nine tenths seen once. The CDR3 runs 14 residues. V shed 4 bases, J shed 8 bases, and the junction held 6 bases outside the gene matches. Germline V gives CDR1 MGHDK, CDR2 SYGVNS. The authors divided CD4+ cells into CD45RA+ naive and CD45RA-negative memory subsets. This entry is derived from a study of shared clonotypes between healthy human individuals. Study-wide context: Each donor contributed plates that comprised three CD4 naive, three CD4 memory, two CD8 naive and one CD8 memory. Study-level results: Blood was the only sampled material, and tissue repertoires likely differ. Shared clonotypes: about 5.3% naive CD4, around 3.4% naive CD8, 2.3% memory CD4, 0.4% memory CD8.

This rearrangement joins TRBV25-1 to TRBJ1-4; 8 bases map to TRBD1. Input material: naive CD4+ T cells sorted from blood. Subset denoted: CD45RA+ positively selected. This receptor was obtained from a man aged 18-30 years in good health. The CDR3 DNA follows: TGTGCCAGCAGTGCGGGACAGGTCTTCGAAAAACTGTTTTTT. Protein sequence: CASSAGQVFEKLFF. Combining the CDR3 with reference TRBV25-1 and TRBJ1-4 gives the whole variable domain EADIYQTPRYLVIGTGKKITLECSQTMGHDKMYWYQQDPGMELHLIHYSYGVNSTEKGDLSSESTVSRIRTEHFPLTLESARPSHTSQYLCASSAGQVFEKLFFGSGTQLSVL.